Sequencing of this T cell receptor (beta chain) was carried out in a study of shared clonotypes between healthy human individuals. Study outcomes and limitations: Measured sharing among donors was expected to vary with sequencing depth.

CD4+ cells were split into CD45RA+ naive and CD45RA-negative memory subsets. Regarding this clone: Its target is not known.

Sequencing was performed with immunoSEQ multiplex PCR; in TCRdb, only in-frame clones are kept and a portion is missing. Here the sample spans some 2,000,000 clones, 85% to 95% being singletons. The CDR3 consists of 19 residues. Germline lookup yields CDR1 KGHSH and CDR2 LQKENI. V was shortened by 1 base and J by 2 bases, with 22 bases between the two germline ends. J is TRBJ2-3 and V is TRBV18; D gene unclear. The sequence was obtained from a man younger than 35 in good health. Sequenced input: naive CD4+ T cells sorted from blood. The sample's subset: CD45RA+ positively selected. CDR3 protein: CASSPRTTLERTVTDTQYF. DNA of the CDR3: TGTGCCAGCTCACCACGTACTACCCTGGAGCGCACCGTCACAGATACGCAGTATTTT.